The 20 T cell receptor beta chains reported below all come from one sample, sequenced in a study of Ad26.COV2.S vaccination and SARS-CoV-2 variants. Measured with immunoSEQ multiplex PCR; TCRdb has only the in-frame clones, and not every one. The sample consists of approximately 400,000 clones, approximately 90% of them appearing once. The material sequenced was peripheral blood, taken after recovery from COVID-19. These receptors originate from a human donor who had recovered from COVID-19.

This clone is a singleton in its sample. V is TRBV27 and J is TRBJ2-5; 7 positions agree with TRBD1. Unmatched junction bases numbered 5, after V lost 5 bases and J lost 2 bases. The CDR3 has 14 amino acids. Looked up from germline, CDR1 is MNHEY and CDR2 is SMNVEV (reference sequence). The CDR3 spells CASSTGTEQETQYF. CDR3 nucleotide sequence: TGTGCCAGCAGTACCGGGACAGAGCAAGAGACCCAGTACTTC.

The genes are TRBV12-5 and TRBJ2-2, with unresolved D. CDR1 is LGHNT, CDR2 FRNRAP, per germline. The V end was cut by 4 bases, the J end by 6 bases, with 3 bases between. CDR3 size: 11 residues. Here the CDR3 reads CASGWAGELFF. The CDR3 region has the DNA TGTGCTAGTGGTTGGGCCGGGGAGCTGTTTTTT.

This chain connects TRBV5-1 to TRBJ2-1; perhaps TRBD1 as D (6 bases). The CDR3 length is 13 residues. CDR1 is SGHRS and CDR2 is YFSETQ in the germline V gene. The V gene lost 4 bases and the J gene lost 8 bases, with 13 bases spanning the gap. In DNA form, the CDR3 reads TGCGCCAGCAGCGGGGGCCTCGCCCATGAGCAGTTCTTC. This codes for CASSGGLAHEQFF. Based on the CDR3 plus reference TRBV5-1 and TRBJ2-1, the full variable domain is KAGVTQTPRYLIKTRGQQVTLSCSPISGHRSVSWYQQTPGQGLQFLFEYFSETQRNKGNFPGRFSGRQFSNSRSEMNVSTLELGDSALYLCASSGGLAHEQFFGPGTRLTVL.

Regarding this clone: Additional DNA sequences in this sample encode the identical CDR3. The gene calls are TRBV5-1 and TRBJ2-5, with D perhaps matching TRBD1 or TRBD2 (7 bases each). Trimming left V 0 bases short and J 3 bases short, with 15 bases between. The CDR3 has 16 amino acids. CDR1 is SGHRS, CDR2 YFSETQ, per germline. The CDR3 spells CASSLGAQGGEETQYF. In nucleotides, the CDR3 is TGCGCCAGCAGCTTGGGTGCCCAGGGGGGGGAAGAGACCCAGTACTTC.

The rearrangement uses TRBV5-4 and TRBJ2-3; possible D gene TRBD1, 5 bases. The CDR3 contains 15 residues. Germline CDR1 SGHNT, CDR2 YYREEE (reference sequence). Trimming cost V 4 bases and J 0 bases, with 12 bases left between them. The CDR3 sequence: CASSQTDASTDTQYF. The DNA for the CDR3 is TGTGCCAGCAGCCAGACAGACGCTAGCACAGATACGCAGTATTTT.

The rearrangement links TRBV5-1 to TRBJ1-4; 8 bases match TRBD1. Germline V CDR1 and CDR2: SGHRS, YFSETQ. The CDR3 is 16 amino acids. J was trimmed by 7 bases and V by 5 bases; bases with no gene match: 13. CDR3 sequence: CASRDFPGQETEKLFF. DNA for the CDR3: TGCGCCAGCAGAGATTTTCCGGGACAGGAGACTGAAAAACTGTTTTTT.

The V call is TRBV6-5, the J call TRBJ1-2, with D possibly TRBD1 on 6 matching bases. Germline V lookup: CDR1 MNHEY, CDR2 SVGAGI. The CDR3 is 15 amino acids. Trimming shortened V by 6 bases and J by 0 bases, and 14 bases separated the two germline ends. In DNA, the CDR3 is TGTGCCAGCAGCCCGACAGGAGCTTCTAACTATGGCTACACCTTC. This translates into CASSPTGASNYGYTF.

The chain has TRBV4-1 and TRBJ1-5; weak D call: TRBD1 (5 bases). Trimming stripped 4 bases from V and 9 bases from J, with 13 bases between. The CDR3 is 13 amino acids. The germline CDR1 and CDR2 sequences are MGHRA and YSYEKL. CDR3 region: CASSRGPGGPQHF. Here the CDR3 DNA reads TGCGCCAGCAGCCGAGGACCGGGGGGGCCCCAGCATTTT.

A few counts support this clone. The gene calls are TRBV7-9 and TRBJ2-3; 9 nucleotides match TRBD2. V lost 5 bases and J lost 2; bases outside the gene matches: 5. Germline CDR1 is SEHNR and CDR2 is FQNEAQ (reference sequence). The CDR3 loop spans 15 amino acids. The CDR3 here is CASSPLAGVTDTQYF. Written as DNA, the CDR3 is TGTGCCAGCAGCCCGTTAGCGGGAGTCACAGATACGCAGTATTTT.

V usage is TRBV7-2 and J usage is TRBJ1-2; a weak D match, TRBD1 (6 bases). CDR1 is SGHTA and CDR2 is FQGNSA in the germline V gene. Trimming took 5 bases from V and 4 from J, leaving 17 bases between them. The CDR3 loop spans 15 amino acids. The CDR3 DNA sequence: TGTGCCAGCAGCCATACCACAGGGCTCGGCTATGGCTACACCTTC. It specifies CASSHTTGLGYGYTF.

This clone was detected once. The genes are TRBV7-2 and TRBJ1-1; 7 nucleotides align to TRBD1. Germline CDR1 is SGHTA and CDR2 is FQGNSA. The length of the CDR3 is 13 residues. V shed 6 bases and J 6 bases; nucleotides not matched to a gene: 7. As DNA, the CDR3 is TGTGCCAGCAGTCTGACAGGGAGGCCTGAAGCTTTCTTT. It encodes CASSLTGRPEAFF.

The chain uses TRBV6-2 or TRBV6-3 and TRBJ1-2; 7 nucleotides line up with TRBD1. The V gene's germline CDR1 is MNHEY and CDR2 SVGEGT. Losses at the gene ends were 4 bases for V and 5 bases for J; bases not matched to a gene: 1. The CDR3 consists of 12 residues. The CDR3 region is CASSLQGYGYTF. In DNA, the CDR3 is TGTGCCAGCAGTTTACAGGGGTATGGCTACACCTTC.

This chain uses TRBV29-1 with TRBJ1-1; the D is unclear. CDR1 and CDR2 (germline): SQVTM, ANQGSEA. The CDR3 loop spans 10 amino acids. V lost 3 bases to trimming and J lost 4 bases, with 3 bases between them. CDR3 sequence reads: CSVEATEAFF. The CDR3 DNA follows: TGCAGCGTTGAGGCCACTGAAGCTTTCTTT. The variable domain in full, completed from reference TRBV29-1 and TRBJ1-1, reads SAVISQKPSRDICQRGTSLTIQCQVDSQVTMMFWYRQQPGQSLTLIATANQGSEATYESGFVIDKFPISRPNLTFSTLTVSNMSPEDSSIYLCSVEATEAFFGQGTRLTVV.

The J gene is TRBJ2-2, the V gene TRBV19, with D possibly being TRBD1 (5 bases). The CDR3 runs to 15 residues. From germline, CDR1 is LNHDA and CDR2 SQIVND (reference sequence). Trimming left V 5 bases short and J 6 bases short, with 16 bases between. The CDR3 loop is CASSPRFTGSGELFF. CDR3 bases: TGTGCCAGTAGTCCCCGCTTCACAGGCTCCGGGGAGCTGTTTTTT.

V is TRBV27 and J is TRBJ1-5; no clear D. Looked up from germline, CDR1 is MNHEY and CDR2 is SMNVEV (reference sequence). There are 13 residues in the CDR3. Trimming pared 6 bases from V and 3 bases from J, leaving 9 bases between. CDR3 sequence: CASSRQPNQPQHF. CDR3 DNA: TGTGCCAGCAGCAGACAACCCAATCAGCCCCAGCATTTT.

The CDR3 spells CASSLGGTGGPGGRTEAFF. CDR3 bases: TGTGCCAGCAGCTTGGGGGGGACAGGGGGCCCGGGGGGGAGGACTGAAGCTTTCTTT. The chain couples TRBV5-4 to TRBJ1-1; TRBD1 matches 12 bases. V lost 0 bases, J lost 5 bases, and 14 bases stayed unmatched. Germline lookup yields CDR1 SGHNT and CDR2 YYREEE (reference sequence). This CDR3 spans 19 amino acids. The whole variable domain, remainder taken from reference TRBV5-4 and TRBJ1-1, is ETGVTQSPTHLIKTRGQQVTLRCSSQSGHNTVSWYQQALGQGPQFIFQYYREEENGRGNFPPRFSGLQFPNYSSELNVNALELDDSALYLCASSLGGTGGPGGRTEAFFGQGTRLTVV.

This clone has just one count. The V call is TRBV24-1, the J call TRBJ2-3; D possibly matches TRBD1 or TRBD2 (5 bases each). The CDR3 contains 13 residues. Germline loops: CDR1 KGHDR, CDR2 SFDVKD. Trimming took 9 bases from V and 5 from J, leaving 14 bases between them. CDR3 loop: CATGDGAEDTQYF. CDR3 nucleotide sequence: TGTGCCACCGGGGACGGGGCGGAAGATACGCAGTATTTT.

The chain uses TRBV27 and TRBJ2-7, with D maybe TRBD2 (5 bases). The CDR3 loop spans 13 amino acids. V lost 5 bases, J lost 0 bases, and 8 bases lay in between. Germline V gene data show CDR1 as MNHEY and CDR2 as SMNVEV (reference sequence). The CDR3 DNA is TGTGCCAGCAGTCTCGGGGACTCCTACGAGCAGTACTTC. Encoded protein: CASSLGDSYEQYF.

The J gene is TRBJ1-2, the V gene TRBV6-6; 8 nucleotides agree with TRBD1. The germline CDR1 and CDR2 sequences are MNHNY and SVGAGI (reference sequence). The trim removed 2 bases at V and 2 bases at J, leaving 1 base unmatched. This CDR3 is 14 amino acids long. DNA for the CDR3: TGTGCCAGCAGTTACCGGACAGGGAACTATGGCTACACCTTC. Protein: CASSYRTGNYGYTF.

The gene calls are TRBV5-1 and TRBJ1-1; TRBD1 agrees at 9 bases. Germline V gives CDR1 SGHRS, CDR2 YFSETQ. Trimming at V came to 7 bases and at J to 8 bases, leaving 6 bases not matched to a gene. CDR3 length: 12 amino acids. This chain's CDR3 is CASGQTGGEAFF. The CDR3 region has the DNA TGCGCCAGCGGCCAAACAGGGGGCGAAGCTTTCTTT. Supplemented by reference TRBV5-1 and TRBJ1-1, the full variable domain reads KAGVTQTPRYLIKTRGQQVTLSCSPISGHRSVSWYQQTPGQGLQFLFEYFSETQRNKGNFPGRFSGRQFSNSRSEMNVSTLELGDSALYLCASGQTGGEAFFGQGTRLTVV.